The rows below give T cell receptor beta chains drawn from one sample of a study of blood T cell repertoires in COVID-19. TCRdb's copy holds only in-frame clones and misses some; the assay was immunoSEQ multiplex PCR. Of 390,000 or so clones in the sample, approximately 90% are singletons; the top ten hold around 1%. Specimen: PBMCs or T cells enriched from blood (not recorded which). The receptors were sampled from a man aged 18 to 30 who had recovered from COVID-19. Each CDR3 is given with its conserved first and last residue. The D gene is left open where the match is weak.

CDR3 DNA: TGTGCCAGCAGCACACGGACAGGGCCATCACCCCTCCACTTT
CDR3 protein: CASSTRTGPSPLHF
D gene: TRBD1
J gene: TRBJ1-6
V gene: TRBV9

CDR3 DNA: TGTGCCAGCTCACCGTCTGCGACCGGGGAGCTGTTTTTT
CDR3 protein: CASSPSATGELFF
D gene: -
J gene: TRBJ2-2
V gene: TRBV18

CDR3 DNA: TGCGCCAGCAGCCTGGGACAGGGGAGCTCTGGGGCCAACGTCCTGACTTTC
CDR3 protein: CASSLGQGSSGANVLTF
D gene: TRBD1
J gene: TRBJ2-6
V gene: TRBV5-1

CDR3 DNA: TGTGCCATCAGTGAGTCTGCAGATTTTTACTATGGCTACACCTTC
CDR3 protein: CAISESADFYYGYTF
D gene: -
J gene: TRBJ1-2
V gene: TRBV10-3

CDR3 DNA: TGTGCCAGCAACGACAGGGCTGGCAATCAGCCCCAGCATTTT
CDR3 protein: CASNDRAGNQPQHF
D gene: TRBD1
J gene: TRBJ1-5
V gene: TRBV28

CDR3 DNA: TGTGCCAGCAGCCATCCAGGGGGCGACTACGAGCAGTACTTC
CDR3 protein: CASSHPGGDYEQYF
D gene: TRBD1
J gene: TRBJ2-7
V gene: TRBV11-2

CDR3 DNA: TGCGCCAGCACCGGGACTAGCGGGGCTAGCACAGATACGCAGTATTTT
CDR3 protein: CASTGTSGASTDTQYF
D gene: TRBD2
J gene: TRBJ2-3
V gene: TRBV4-1

CDR3 DNA: TGTGCCAGCAGCTCAGTCGGAAACACCATATATTTT
CDR3 protein: CASSSVGNTIYF
D gene: -
J gene: TRBJ1-3
V gene: TRBV13

CDR3 DNA: TGTGCCAGCAGCTTTTCGTCGAACACTGAAGCTTTCTTT
CDR3 protein: CASSFSSNTEAFF
D gene: -
J gene: TRBJ1-1
V gene: TRBV7-3

CDR3 DNA: TGTGCCAGCTCACCAGGACTAGCGGGAGAGGGCACAGATACGCAGTATTTT
CDR3 protein: CASSPGLAGEGTDTQYF
D gene: TRBD2
J gene: TRBJ2-3
V gene: TRBV18

CDR3 DNA: TGCGCCAGCAGGACTAGCGGGAGTTACGAGCAGTACTTC
CDR3 protein: CASRTSGSYEQYF
D gene: TRBD2
J gene: TRBJ2-7
V gene: TRBV5-1